These 3 T cell receptor beta chains were sequenced from one sample in a study of low-dose radiotherapy and immunotherapy resistance in tumors. cDNA synthesis used a TRAV/TRBV-specific primer set for both chains. TCRs were put through around 20 PCR cycles of amplification with Phusion. A constant-region primer and the V-primer adapter served as the primer pair. TCRdb recomputed calls from the reads with MiXCR, one row per CDR3 protein. The data show 35,000 to 50,000 distinct CDR3 sequences, with about 28% seen just once and around 3.9% held by the top ten. The time point is: before trial treatment. The source was PBMCs, collected before treatment. The receptors come from a male donor with gallbladder cancer.

On this clonotype: This likely stems from a read error, as it lies one base from a far larger clone. The chain links TRBV13 to TRBJ2-3, with D hard to call. V lost 3 bases and J lost 4, with 14 bases in between. Germline loops: CDR1 PRHDT, CDR2 FYEKMQ (reference sequence). The CDR3 is 15 amino acids. CDR3 nucleotide sequence: TGTGCCAGCAGCTTGGGCCTAGGCATTGCAGATACGCAGTATTTT. It is translated as CASSLGLGIADTQYF.

Ten or more counts support this clonotype. J is TRBJ1-2 and V is TRBV7-9; the D is unclear. V lost 2 bases and J lost 7, with 14 bases in between. This CDR3 contains 14 residues. The V gene's germline CDR1 is SEHNR and CDR2 FQNEAQ (reference sequence). The CDR3 loop is CASSLMLPPVGYTF. The DNA of the CDR3 is TGTGCCAGCAGCTTAATGTTACCACCGGTTGGCTACACCTTC.

This clonotype was picked up many times. V is TRBV7-2 and J is TRBJ1-2; D possibly corresponds to TRBD1 (5 bases). The V end lost 3 bases, the J end lost 1 base, and 9 bases lay between the germline ends. There are 14 residues in the CDR3. Germline-derived CDR1 and CDR2 are SGHTA and FQGNSA. The CDR3 DNA sequence: TGTGCCAGCAGCTTGGGGCAGAGTAACTATGGCTACACCTTC. It translates to CASSLGQSNYGYTF. Supplemented by reference TRBV7-2 and TRBJ1-2, the full variable domain reads GAGVSQSPSNKVTEKGKDVELRCDPISGHTALYWYRQSLGQGLEFLIYFQGNSAPDKSGLPSDRFSAERTGGSVSTLTIQRTQQEDSAVYLCASSLGQSNYGYTFGSGTRLTVV.